This T cell receptor beta chain comes out of a study of T cells in Graves' hyperthyroidism and ophthalmopathy. Findings and caveats of the study: Ophthalmopathy onset followed model prediction by a median roughly six months. Most clonotypes expanded in the thyroid (above 0.001) were also present in blood.

This clonotype was observed a handful of times. Its matching antigen is unknown. Ophthalmopathy patients had moderate-to-severe active disease, CAS ≥3, NOSPECS ≥4, and disease duration under 3 months. Uncontrolled infection, other autoimmune disease, pregnancy and lactation each barred patients from inclusion. Authors of the study amplified TCR beta CDR3 regions from RNA transcripts. RT-PCR in the first round (using the HTBI primer set) targeted the TCR CDR3. TCRdb itself ran the multiplex PCR reads through MiXCR, one entry per CDR3 protein. Here the sample spans around 610,000 distinct CDR3 sequences, around 15% being singletons. This clonotype originated in a woman aged 35 to 49 with Graves' ophthalmopathy. Sequencing was performed on blood.

The CDR3 loop reads CSAGTSGKPDTQYF. The CDR3, as DNA: TGCAGTGCTGGGACTAGCGGGAAGCCAGATACGCAGTATTTT. This sequence joins TRBV20-1 and TRBJ2-3, with 13 bases aligning to TRBD2. Germline CDR1 and CDR2: DFQATT and SNEGSKA (reference sequence). Trimming took 5 bases from V and 4 from J; bases not matched to a gene: 3. CDR3 length: 14 residues.